This T cell receptor beta chain was documented in a study of blood T cell repertoires in COVID-19. Profiling relied on immunoSEQ multiplex PCR, and the TCRdb table lists in-frame clones only, not all of them. The table lists tens of thousands of clones, approximately 79% of them singletons, with 5% to 5.5% in the top ten. This clonotype originated in an elderly woman with active or convalescent COVID-19. The specimen was peripheral blood.

Here the CDR3 DNA reads TGTGCCAGCAGCTTTGGGGACAGGAGCTACGAGCAGTACTTC. Translated, it gives CASSFGDRSYEQYF. The chain joins TRBV7-9 to TRBJ2-7; 8 bases line up with TRBD1. Trimming at V came to 3 bases and at J to 3 bases, leaving 4 bases not matched to a gene. The CDR3 totals 14 residues. The V gene's germline CDR1 is SEHNR and CDR2 FQNEAQ (reference sequence).